A selection of T cell receptor beta chains follows, all from one sample in a study of CD8+CD57+ T cells in acquired aplastic anemia. TCRdb processed the reads anew with MiXCR; each CDR3 protein has one entry. The sample includes around 210,000 distinct CDR3 sequences, 65% seen only once; the top ten take roughly 64%. Sequencing was carried out using sorted CD4+, CD8+, or CD8+CD57+ T cells (not recorded which) from PBMCs. The origin of the receptors is a human donor with aplastic anemia. The CDR3 runs from the conserved cysteine through the conserved F or W. D genes are given only for firm matches. Clone size is shown for a subset of rows, as once, few, many or a class of expanded clone.

D gene: TRBD1
J gene: TRBJ1-6
V gene: TRBV2
clone size: few
CDR3 protein: CASSVTGGRDSPLHF
CDR3 DNA: TGTGCCAGCAGTGTGACAGGGGGCAGGGATTCACCCCTCCACTTT

D gene: TRBD1
J gene: TRBJ1-1
V gene: TRBV20-1
clone size: .
CDR3 protein: CSVYQGVTEAFF
CDR3 DNA: TGCAGCGTTTACCAGGGGGTCACTGAAGCTTTCTTT

D gene: .
J gene: TRBJ2-3
V gene: TRBV25-1
clone size: once
CDR3 protein: CASTAHSDTQYF
CDR3 DNA: TGTGCCAGCACCGCCCACTCAGATACGCAGTATTTT

D gene: .
J gene: TRBJ1-4
V gene: TRBV7-8
clone size: .
CDR3 protein: CASSSLFTNEKLFF
CDR3 DNA: TGTGCCAGCAGCTCCCTGTTCACTAATGAAAAACTGTTTTTT

D gene: TRBD2
J gene: TRBJ2-7
V gene: TRBV5-1
clone size: few
CDR3 protein: CASSSAGGVYEQYF
CDR3 DNA: TGCGCCAGCAGCTCAGCGGGAGGAGTCTACGAGCAGTACTTC

D gene: .
J gene: TRBJ2-7
V gene: TRBV9
clone size: .
CDR3 protein: CASSRTSGTLSSYEQYF
CDR3 DNA: TGTGCCAGCAGCCGAACTTCCGGGACGCTAAGCTCCTACGAGCAGTACTTC

D gene: TRBD1
J gene: TRBJ1-4
V gene: TRBV9
clone size: many
CDR3 protein: CASSGSGTGNEKLFF
CDR3 DNA: TGTGCCAGCAGCGGATCCGGGACAGGAAATGAAAAACTGTTTTTT

D gene: .
J gene: TRBJ1-2
V gene: TRBV9
clone size: many
CDR3 protein: CASSLITGSHDSGYTF
CDR3 DNA: TGTGCCAGCAGTTTAATCACAGGATCCCACGATAGTGGCTACACCTTC

D gene: .
J gene: TRBJ2-5
V gene: TRBV5-4
clone size: .
CDR3 protein: CASSLAASRETQYF
CDR3 DNA: TGTGCCAGCAGCTTGGCCGCATCTAGAGAGACCCAGTACTTC

D gene: .
J gene: TRBJ2-7
V gene: TRBV4-2
clone size: .
CDR3 protein: CASSKGGLTPYEQYF
CDR3 DNA: TGTGCCAGCAGCAAGGGGGGACTAACTCCTTACGAGCAGTACTTC

D gene: TRBD2
J gene: TRBJ2-3
V gene: TRBV7-9
clone size: many
CDR3 protein: CASSALAGVPTDTQYF
CDR3 DNA: TGTGCCAGCAGCGCTTTAGCGGGGGTCCCCACAGATACGCAGTATTTT

D gene: .
J gene: TRBJ1-4
V gene: TRBV19
clone size: .
CDR3 protein: CASRGRQNEKLFF
CDR3 DNA: TGTGCCAGTAGAGGCAGGCAAAATGAAAAACTGTTTTTT

D gene: .
J gene: TRBJ2-3
V gene: TRBV19
clone size: .
CDR3 protein: CASRTPGGASTDTQYF
CDR3 DNA: TGTGCCAGTAGGACCCCAGGGGGGGCTAGCACAGATACGCAGTATTTT

D gene: .
J gene: TRBJ1-1
V gene: TRBV5-1
clone size: .
CDR3 protein: CASSFKYGDTEAFF
CDR3 DNA: TGCGCCAGCAGCTTTAAGTACGGGGACACTGAAGCTTTCTTT

D gene: .
J gene: TRBJ2-7
V gene: TRBV5-4
clone size: .
CDR3 protein: CASSSTNRDEQYF
CDR3 DNA: TGTGCCAGCAGCTCCACCAACAGGGACGAGCAGTACTTC

D gene: .
J gene: TRBJ1-5
V gene: TRBV20-1
clone size: .
CDR3 protein: CSAVRTNSNQPQHF
CDR3 DNA: TGCAGTGCCGTCCGGACAAATAGCAATCAGCCCCAGCATTTT

D gene: .
J gene: TRBJ1-3
V gene: TRBV7-9
clone size: .
CDR3 protein: CASSPTGNTIYF
CDR3 DNA: TGTGCCAGCAGCCCCACCGGAAACACCATATATTTT

D gene: .
J gene: TRBJ2-7
V gene: TRBV7-8
clone size: .
CDR3 protein: CASRAWQGPSYEQYF
CDR3 DNA: TGTGCCAGCAGGGCCTGGCAGGGGCCTTCCTACGAGCAGTACTTC

D gene: TRBD2
J gene: TRBJ2-7
V gene: TRBV29-1
clone size: .
CDR3 protein: CSVETSGRSYEQYF
CDR3 DNA: TGCAGCGTCGAGACTAGCGGGAGATCCTACGAGCAGTACTTC

D gene: .
J gene: TRBJ1-6
V gene: TRBV6-2/TRBV6-3
clone size: .
CDR3 protein: CASRLQGRNSPLHF
CDR3 DNA: TGTGCCAGCAGGCTACAGGGTCGGAATTCACCCCTCCACTTT